This TCR beta chain stems from a study of monozygotic twins with inflammatory bowel disease. Study-level points and caveats: In the analysis, different T cell subtypes could not be told apart. IBD patients shared fewer clonotypes with other individuals than healthy twins, especially patients with disease activity signs. By inverse Simpson index, TCRbeta diversity was lower in IBD patients than in healthy co-twins.

Worth noting for this clonotype: Antigen unknown.

In eight separate reactions per sample, cDNA was generated. Each CDR3 protein gets one entry in TCRdb, which reprocessed the 5' RACE reads and gives no DNA. The specimen's table records approximately 380,000 distinct CDR3 sequences. The V gene's germline CDR1 is MNHNS and CDR2 SASEGT. The CDR3 has 13 amino acids. The chain is built from TRBV6-1 and TRBJ1-2; TCRdb's assignment of TRBD1 cannot be checked, as there is no DNA. The source material was blood. The clonotype comes from a human donor with ulcerative colitis or Crohn's disease, or a healthy co-twin of an affected twin (not recorded which). The CDR3 here is CASSDGGRYGYTF.